A selection of T cell receptor beta chains follows, all from one sample in a study of T cells in tuberculosis. Here immunoSEQ multiplex PCR was the method, and the copy in TCRdb shows in-frame clones only, minus some. The data contain about 35,000 clones, under 95% of them seen just once; the ten biggest clones take up 7.7%. The sequencing input was PBMCs. The receptors here all came from a donor aged 10 to 29 with latent tuberculosis or without tuberculosis infection. Some clones in this sample may be carry-over from other donors' samples. Each CDR3 is given with its conserved first and last residue. Fields, in order: V gene, J gene, CDR3 length, CDR3 protein.

>TRBV18|TRBJ2-7|14
CASSSTGGSYEQYF
>TRBV11-2|TRBJ2-2|16
CASSLWDRGHTGELFF
>TRBV29-1|TRBJ2-3|14
CSVVAGVSTDTQYF
>TRBV5-1|TRBJ1-2|17
CASSPGMTVGGAGGYTF
>TRBV6-5|TRBJ1-2|13
CASRGGAFWGYTF
>TRBV25-1|TRBJ2-3|14
CASSVAGSTDTQYF
>TRBV28|TRBJ2-4|15
CASGIPGGAGNIQYF
>TRBV5-6|TRBJ2-4|14
CASSLADGVIGQYF
>TRBV5-5|TRBJ2-7|16
CASSLGAGGRSYEQYF
>TRBV5-6|TRBJ1-4|13
CASSYSFNEKLFF
>TRBV7-9|TRBJ1-1|17
CASRPVLRGRVNTEAFF
>TRBV4-1|TRBJ2-1|21
CASSQDLGGQGPLSSYNEQFF
>TRBV2|TRBJ2-6|12
CASTESGGEKAF
>TRBV18|TRBJ1-4|14
CASSPLTGDEKLFF
>TRBV28|TRBJ2-7|13
CASGTAGTYEQYF
>TRBV5-4|TRBJ2-1|15
CASSLDTSSYNEQFF
>TRBV4-1|TRBJ2-2|14
CASSAGGNTGELFF
>TRBV19|TRBJ1-1|17
CASSFYSYSKGNTEAFF
>TRBV12-5|TRBJ2-2|15
CASGLGLAGSGELFF
>TRBV6-5|TRBJ1-1|13
CASSYSVSAQAFF
>TRBV19|TRBJ2-2|16
CATTPGQGWITGELFF
>TRBV2|TRBJ2-7|15
CASSAIRDSPYEQYF
>TRBV28|TRBJ1-5|11
CASTYEGPQHF
>TRBV20-1|TRBJ2-7|11
CSARDFYEQYF
>TRBV5-4|TRBJ1-1|15
CASSLAGALNTEAFF
>TRBV4-1|TRBJ2-2|16
CASSPLGSQGTGELFF
>TRBV6-5|TRBJ2-7|14
CASSPRLAGVGQYF
>TRBV7-2|TRBJ2-2|17
CASSLRRWTSEPGELFF
>TRBV15|TRBJ1-1|14
CATSRRGEGTEAFF
>TRBV5-4|TRBJ1-1|16
CASSPVLGQGDTEAFF
>TRBV27|TRBJ1-2|13
CASSFRGLDGYTF
>TRBV11-2|TRBJ2-2|16
CASSPWTSGSPGELFF
>TRBV5-1|TRBJ1-2|13
CASSLVRGAGYTF
>TRBV5-1|TRBJ2-3|15
CASSLAGAGTDTQYF
>TRBV10-3|TRBJ1-1|17
CAISEFGIQGRITEAFF